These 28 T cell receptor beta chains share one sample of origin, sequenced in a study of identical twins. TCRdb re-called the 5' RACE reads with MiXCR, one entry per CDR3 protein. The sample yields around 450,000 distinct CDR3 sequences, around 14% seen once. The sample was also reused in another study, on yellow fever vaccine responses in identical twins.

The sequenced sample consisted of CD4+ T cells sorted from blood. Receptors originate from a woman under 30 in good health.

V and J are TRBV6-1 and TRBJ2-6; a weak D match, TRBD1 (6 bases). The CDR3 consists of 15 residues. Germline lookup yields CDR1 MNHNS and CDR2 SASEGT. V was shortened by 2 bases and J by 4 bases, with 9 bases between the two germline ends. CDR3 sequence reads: CASSETGYGANVLTF. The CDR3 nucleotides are TGTGCCAGCAGTGAAACAGGGTACGGGGCCAACGTCCTGACTTTC.

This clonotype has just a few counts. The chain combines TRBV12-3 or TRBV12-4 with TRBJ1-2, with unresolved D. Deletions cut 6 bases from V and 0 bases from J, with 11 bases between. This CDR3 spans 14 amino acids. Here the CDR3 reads CASSPDGPNYGYTF. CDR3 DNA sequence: TGTGCCAGCAGCCCCGACGGTCCTAACTATGGCTACACCTTC.

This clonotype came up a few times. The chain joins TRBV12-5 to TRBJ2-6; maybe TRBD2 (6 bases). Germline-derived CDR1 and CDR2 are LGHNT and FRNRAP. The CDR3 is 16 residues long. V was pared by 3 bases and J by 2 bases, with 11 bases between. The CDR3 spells CASGLWSGAGANVLTF. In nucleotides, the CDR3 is TGTGCTAGTGGTTTATGGTCGGGGGCTGGGGCCAACGTCCTGACTTTC.

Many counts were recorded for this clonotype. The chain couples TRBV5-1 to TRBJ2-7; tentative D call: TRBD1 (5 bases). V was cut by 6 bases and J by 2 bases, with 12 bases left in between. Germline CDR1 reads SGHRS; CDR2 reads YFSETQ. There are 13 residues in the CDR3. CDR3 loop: CASTVDSPYEQYF. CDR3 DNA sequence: TGCGCCAGCACCGTCGACAGTCCCTACGAGCAGTACTTC.

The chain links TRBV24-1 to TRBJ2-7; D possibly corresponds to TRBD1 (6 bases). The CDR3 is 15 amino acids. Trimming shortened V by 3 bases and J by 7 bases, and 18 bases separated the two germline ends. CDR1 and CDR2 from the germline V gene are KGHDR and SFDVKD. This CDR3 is CATSDTTGLVREQYF. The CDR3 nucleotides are TGTGCCACCAGTGATACGACAGGCCTAGTGCGGGAGCAGTACTTC.

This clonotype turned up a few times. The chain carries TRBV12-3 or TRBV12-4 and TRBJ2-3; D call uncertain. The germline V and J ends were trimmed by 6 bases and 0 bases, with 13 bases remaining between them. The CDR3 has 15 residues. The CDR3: CASSETATSTDTQYF. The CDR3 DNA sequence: TGTGCCAGCAGCGAGACCGCAACTAGCACAGATACGCAGTATTTT.

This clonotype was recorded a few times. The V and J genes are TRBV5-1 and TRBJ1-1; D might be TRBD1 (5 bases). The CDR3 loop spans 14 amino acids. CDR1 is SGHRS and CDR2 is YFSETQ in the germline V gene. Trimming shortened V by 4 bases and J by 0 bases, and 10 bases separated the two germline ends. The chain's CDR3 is CASSPTAVNTEAFF. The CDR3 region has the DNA TGCGCCAGCAGCCCGACAGCCGTGAACACTGAAGCTTTCTTT. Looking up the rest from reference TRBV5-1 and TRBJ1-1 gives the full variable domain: KAGVTQTPRYLIKTRGQQVTLSCSPISGHRSVSWYQQTPGQGLQFLFEYFSETQRNKGNFPGRFSGRQFSNSRSEMNVSTLELGDSALYLCASSPTAVNTEAFFGQGTRLTVV.

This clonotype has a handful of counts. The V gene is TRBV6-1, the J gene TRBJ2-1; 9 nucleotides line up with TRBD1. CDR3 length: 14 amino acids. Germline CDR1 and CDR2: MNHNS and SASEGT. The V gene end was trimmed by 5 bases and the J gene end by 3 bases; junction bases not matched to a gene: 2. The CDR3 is CASSTGQGYNEQFF. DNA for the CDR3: TGTGCCAGCAGTACGGGACAGGGCTACAATGAGCAGTTCTTC.

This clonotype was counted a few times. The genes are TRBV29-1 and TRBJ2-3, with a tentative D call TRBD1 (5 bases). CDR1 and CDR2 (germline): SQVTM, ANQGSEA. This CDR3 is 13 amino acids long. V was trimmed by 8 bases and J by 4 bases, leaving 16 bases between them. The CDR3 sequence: CSIVAGFADTQYF. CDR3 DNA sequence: TGCAGCATCGTCGCAGGGTTCGCAGATACGCAGTATTTT.

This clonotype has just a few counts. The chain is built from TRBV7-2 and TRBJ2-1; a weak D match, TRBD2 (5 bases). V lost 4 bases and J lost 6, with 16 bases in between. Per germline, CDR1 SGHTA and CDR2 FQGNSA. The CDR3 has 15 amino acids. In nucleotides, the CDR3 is TGTGCCAGCAGCTCCCGCAGGCCGAGCGGCAATGAGCAGTTCTTC. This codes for CASSSRRPSGNEQFF.

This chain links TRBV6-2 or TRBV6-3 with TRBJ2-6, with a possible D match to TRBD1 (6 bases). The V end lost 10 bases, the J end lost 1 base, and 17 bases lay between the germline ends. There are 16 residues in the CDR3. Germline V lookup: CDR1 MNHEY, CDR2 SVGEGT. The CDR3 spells CATDRRKDSGANVLTF. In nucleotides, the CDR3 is TGTGCCACTGACAGGCGGAAGGATTCTGGGGCCAACGTCCTGACTTTC.

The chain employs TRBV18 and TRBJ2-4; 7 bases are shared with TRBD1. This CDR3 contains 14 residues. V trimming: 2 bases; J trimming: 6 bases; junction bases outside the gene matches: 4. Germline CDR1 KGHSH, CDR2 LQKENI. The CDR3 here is CASSPAQGRNIQYF. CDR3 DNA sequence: TGTGCCAGCTCACCAGCACAGGGGAGAAACATTCAGTACTTC.

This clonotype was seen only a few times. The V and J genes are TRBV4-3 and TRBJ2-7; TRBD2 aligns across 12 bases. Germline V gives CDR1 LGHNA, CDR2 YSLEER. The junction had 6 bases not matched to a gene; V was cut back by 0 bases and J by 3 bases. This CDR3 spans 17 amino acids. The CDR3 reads CASSQDRLAGALYEQYF. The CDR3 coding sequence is TGCGCCAGCAGCCAAGATAGACTAGCGGGAGCCCTCTACGAGCAGTACTTC.

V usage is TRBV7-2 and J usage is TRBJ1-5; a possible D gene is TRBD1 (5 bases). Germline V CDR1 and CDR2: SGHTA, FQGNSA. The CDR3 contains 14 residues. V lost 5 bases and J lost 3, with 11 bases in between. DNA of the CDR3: TGTGCCAGCAGCACCTCCGGGACCAATCAGCCCCAGCATTTT. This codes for CASSTSGTNQPQHF. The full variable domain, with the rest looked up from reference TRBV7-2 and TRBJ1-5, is GAGVSQSPSNKVTEKGKDVELRCDPISGHTALYWYRQSLGQGLEFLIYFQGNSAPDKSGLPSDRFSAERTGGSVSTLTIQRTQQEDSAVYLCASSTSGTNQPQHFGDGTRLSIL.

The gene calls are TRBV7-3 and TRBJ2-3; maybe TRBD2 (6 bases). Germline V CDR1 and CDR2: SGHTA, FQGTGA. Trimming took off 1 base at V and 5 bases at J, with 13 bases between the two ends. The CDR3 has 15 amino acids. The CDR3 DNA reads TGTGCCAGCAGCTTAAGGCGCGGGAAGGGAGATACGCAGTATTTT. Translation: CASSLRRGKGDTQYF.

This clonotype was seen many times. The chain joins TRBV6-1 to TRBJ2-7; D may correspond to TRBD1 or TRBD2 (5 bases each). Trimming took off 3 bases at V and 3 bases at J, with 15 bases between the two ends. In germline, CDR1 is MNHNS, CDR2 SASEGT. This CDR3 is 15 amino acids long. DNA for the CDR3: TGTGCCAGCAGTGATATGCCGGGGCAACACTACGAGCAGTACTTC. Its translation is CASSDMPGQHYEQYF.

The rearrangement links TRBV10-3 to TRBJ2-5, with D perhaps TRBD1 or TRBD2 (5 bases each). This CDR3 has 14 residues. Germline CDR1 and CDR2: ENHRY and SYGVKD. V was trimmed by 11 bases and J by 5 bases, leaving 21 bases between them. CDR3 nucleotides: TGTGCCGTCCGACCGGGACGGAATGGGGAGACCCAGTACTTC. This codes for CAVRPGRNGETQYF.

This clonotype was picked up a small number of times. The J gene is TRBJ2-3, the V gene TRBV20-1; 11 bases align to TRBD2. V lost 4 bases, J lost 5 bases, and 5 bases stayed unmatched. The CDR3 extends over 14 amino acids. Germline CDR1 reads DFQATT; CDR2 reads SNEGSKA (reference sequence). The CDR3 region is CSATSGGFGDTQYF. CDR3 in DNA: TGCAGTGCTACTAGCGGGGGGTTTGGAGATACGCAGTATTTT.

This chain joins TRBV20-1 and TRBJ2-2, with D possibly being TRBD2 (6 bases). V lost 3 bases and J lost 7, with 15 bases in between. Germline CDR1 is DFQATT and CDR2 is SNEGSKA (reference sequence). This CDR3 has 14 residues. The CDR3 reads CSARVSGKGGELFF. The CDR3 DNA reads TGCAGTGCTAGGGTTAGCGGTAAAGGCGGGGAGCTGTTTTTT.

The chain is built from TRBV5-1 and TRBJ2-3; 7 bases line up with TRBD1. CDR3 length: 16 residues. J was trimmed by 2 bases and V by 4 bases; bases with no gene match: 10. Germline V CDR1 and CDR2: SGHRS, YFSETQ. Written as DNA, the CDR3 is TGCGCCAGCAGCCCGGCGGCGACAGGGTTCACAGATACGCAGTATTTT. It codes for CASSPAATGFTDTQYF.

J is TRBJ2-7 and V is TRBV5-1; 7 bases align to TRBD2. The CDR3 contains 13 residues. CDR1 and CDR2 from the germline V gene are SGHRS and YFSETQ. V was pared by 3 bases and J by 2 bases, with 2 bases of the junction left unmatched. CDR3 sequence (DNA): TGCGCCAGCAGCTGGGGAGGGACCTACGAGCAGTACTTC. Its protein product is CASSWGGTYEQYF.

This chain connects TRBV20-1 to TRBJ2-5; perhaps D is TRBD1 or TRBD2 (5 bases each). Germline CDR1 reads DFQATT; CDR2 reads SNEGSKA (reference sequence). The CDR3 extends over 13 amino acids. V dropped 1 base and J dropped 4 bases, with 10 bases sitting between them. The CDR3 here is CSARVPGRETQYF. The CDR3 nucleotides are TGCAGTGCTAGAGTACCAGGGAGAGAGACCCAGTACTTC.

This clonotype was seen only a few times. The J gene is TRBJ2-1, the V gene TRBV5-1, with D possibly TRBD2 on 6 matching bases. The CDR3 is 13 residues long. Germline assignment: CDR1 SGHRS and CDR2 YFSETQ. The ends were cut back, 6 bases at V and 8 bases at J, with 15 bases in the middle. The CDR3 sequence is CASNPWGDYEQFF. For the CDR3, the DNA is TGCGCCAGCAACCCGTGGGGGGACTATGAGCAGTTCTTC.

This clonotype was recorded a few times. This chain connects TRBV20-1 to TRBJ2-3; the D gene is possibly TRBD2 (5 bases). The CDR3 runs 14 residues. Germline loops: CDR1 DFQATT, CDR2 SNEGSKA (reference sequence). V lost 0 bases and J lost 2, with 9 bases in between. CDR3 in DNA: TGCAGTGCTAGAGATTTCCGGGACACAGATACGCAGTATTTT. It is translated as CSARDFRDTDTQYF.

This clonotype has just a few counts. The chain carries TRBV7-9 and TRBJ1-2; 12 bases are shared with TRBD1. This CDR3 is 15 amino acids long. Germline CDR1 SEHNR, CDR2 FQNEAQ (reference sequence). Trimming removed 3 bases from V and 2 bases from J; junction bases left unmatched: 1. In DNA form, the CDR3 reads TGTGCCAGCAGCTTGGGACAGGGGGCAAACTATGGCTACACCTTC. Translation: CASSLGQGANYGYTF.

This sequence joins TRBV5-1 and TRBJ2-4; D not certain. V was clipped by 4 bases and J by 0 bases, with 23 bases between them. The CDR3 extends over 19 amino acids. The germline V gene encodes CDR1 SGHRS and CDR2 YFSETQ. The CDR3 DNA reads TGCGCCAGCAGCGCCTCGGAAAAAAAGATGGGGATAGCCAAAAACATTCAGTACTTC. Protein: CASSASEKKMGIAKNIQYF.

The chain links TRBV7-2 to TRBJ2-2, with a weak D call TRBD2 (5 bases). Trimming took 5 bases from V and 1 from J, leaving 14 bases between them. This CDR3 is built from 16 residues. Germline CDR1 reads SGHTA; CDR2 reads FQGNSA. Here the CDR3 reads CASSLPVRGNTGELFF. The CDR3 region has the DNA TGTGCCAGCAGCCTACCGGTTCGGGGGAACACCGGGGAGCTGTTTTTT.

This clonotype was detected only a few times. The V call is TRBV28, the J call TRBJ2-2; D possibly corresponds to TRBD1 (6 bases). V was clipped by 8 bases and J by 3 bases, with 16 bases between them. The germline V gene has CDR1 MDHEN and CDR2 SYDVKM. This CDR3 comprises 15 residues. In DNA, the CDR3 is TGTGCCAGCCGTACAGGGAACAGGGACACCGGGGAGCTGTTTTTT. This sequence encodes CASRTGNRDTGELFF.